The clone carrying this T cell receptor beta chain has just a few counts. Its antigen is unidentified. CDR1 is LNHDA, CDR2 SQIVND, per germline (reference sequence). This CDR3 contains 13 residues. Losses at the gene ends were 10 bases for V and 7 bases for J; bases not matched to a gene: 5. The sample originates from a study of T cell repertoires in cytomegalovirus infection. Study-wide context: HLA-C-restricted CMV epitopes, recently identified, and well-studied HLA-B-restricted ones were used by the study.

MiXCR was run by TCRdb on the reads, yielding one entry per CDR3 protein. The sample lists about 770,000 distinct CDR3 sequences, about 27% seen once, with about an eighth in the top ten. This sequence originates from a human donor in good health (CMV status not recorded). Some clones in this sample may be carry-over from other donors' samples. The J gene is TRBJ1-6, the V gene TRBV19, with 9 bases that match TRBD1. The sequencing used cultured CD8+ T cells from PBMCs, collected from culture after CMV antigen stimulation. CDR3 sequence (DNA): TGTGCCACCTCCGGGACAGGGAATTCACCCCTCCACTTT. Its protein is CATSGTGNSPLHF.